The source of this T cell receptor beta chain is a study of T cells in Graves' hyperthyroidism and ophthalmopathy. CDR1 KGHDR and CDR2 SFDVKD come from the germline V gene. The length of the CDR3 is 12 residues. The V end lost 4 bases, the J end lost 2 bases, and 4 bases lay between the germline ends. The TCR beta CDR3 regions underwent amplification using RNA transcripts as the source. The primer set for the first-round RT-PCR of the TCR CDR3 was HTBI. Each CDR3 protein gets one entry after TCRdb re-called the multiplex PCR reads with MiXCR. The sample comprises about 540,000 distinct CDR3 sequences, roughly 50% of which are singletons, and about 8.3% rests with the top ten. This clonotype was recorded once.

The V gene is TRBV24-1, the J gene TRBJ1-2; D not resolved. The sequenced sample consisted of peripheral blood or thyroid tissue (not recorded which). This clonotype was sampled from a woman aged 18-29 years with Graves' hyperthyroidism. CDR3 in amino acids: CATSEMNYGYTF. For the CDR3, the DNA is TGTGCCACCAGTGAAATGAACTATGGCTACACCTTC.